The clone carrying this T cell receptor (beta chain) has at least ten counts. This CDR3 spans 15 amino acids. CDR1 is LGHNA, CDR2 YSLEER, per germline. J was trimmed by 6 bases and V by 3 bases; bases with no gene match: 9. As it was prepared, the TCRbeta library received unique molecular identifiers. TCRdb redid the calling of the PCR reads with MiXCR, one entry per CDR3 protein. The sample comprises about 360,000 distinct CDR3 sequences, about an eighth of which are singletons, and 4.3% rests with the top ten. This sample was included in a study of T-cell reconstitution after alpha-beta-depleted transplantation in children.

The TCR sequence derives from a human donor who donated a stem cell graft to a child with Fanconi anemia. This chain joins TRBV4-3 and TRBJ2-3, with 7 bases lining up with TRBD2. Sequenced material: PBMCs, taken from the stem cell graft. The CDR3 coding sequence is TGCGCCAGCAGCCAGTCGGGGGGTAGACTCGATACGCAGTATTTT. As protein: CASSQSGGRLDTQYF.